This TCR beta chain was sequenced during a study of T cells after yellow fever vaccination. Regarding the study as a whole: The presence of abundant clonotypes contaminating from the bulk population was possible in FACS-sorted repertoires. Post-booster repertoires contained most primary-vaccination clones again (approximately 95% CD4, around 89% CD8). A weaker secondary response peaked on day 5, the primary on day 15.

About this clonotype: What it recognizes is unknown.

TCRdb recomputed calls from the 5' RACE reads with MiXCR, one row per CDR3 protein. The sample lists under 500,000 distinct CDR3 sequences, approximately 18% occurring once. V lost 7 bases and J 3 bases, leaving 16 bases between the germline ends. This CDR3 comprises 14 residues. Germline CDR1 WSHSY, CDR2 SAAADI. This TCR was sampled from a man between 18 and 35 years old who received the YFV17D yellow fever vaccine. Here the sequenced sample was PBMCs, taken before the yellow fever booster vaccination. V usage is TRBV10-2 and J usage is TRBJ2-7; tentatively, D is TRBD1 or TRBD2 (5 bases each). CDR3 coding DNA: TGCGCCAGCATGAATAAGAGGGACGGCTACGAGCAGTACGTC. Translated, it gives CASMNKRDGYEQYV.